This T cell receptor (beta chain) was observed in a study of beta chain features in type 1 diabetes. This clone occurred a few times. The antigen is unknown. Expressed TCRB transcripts were sequenced after all isolated RNA was converted to cDNA. Assay: immunoSEQ multiplex PCR; the TCRdb copy retains only in-frame clones and omits some. The sample consists of around 350,000 clones, around 12% of them appearing once. CDR1 is MDHEN and CDR2 is SYDVKM in the germline V gene. The ends lost 4 bases at V and 5 bases at J; junction bases unmatched: 8. CDR3 length: 14 residues. Study-wide points: The naive, central memory and Treg TCRB repertoires showed an apparent similarity that was greater among patients than among healthy donors.

Sequencing used naive CD4+ T cells from blood. The chain combines TRBV28 with TRBJ2-7; 7 nucleotides line up with TRBD1. The receptor was derived from a man aged 18 to 29 in good health. The CDR3 region has the DNA TGTGCCAGCAGTTCAGGGGGTGTTATCGACGAGCAGTACTTC. Translated, it gives CASSSGGVIDEQYF.